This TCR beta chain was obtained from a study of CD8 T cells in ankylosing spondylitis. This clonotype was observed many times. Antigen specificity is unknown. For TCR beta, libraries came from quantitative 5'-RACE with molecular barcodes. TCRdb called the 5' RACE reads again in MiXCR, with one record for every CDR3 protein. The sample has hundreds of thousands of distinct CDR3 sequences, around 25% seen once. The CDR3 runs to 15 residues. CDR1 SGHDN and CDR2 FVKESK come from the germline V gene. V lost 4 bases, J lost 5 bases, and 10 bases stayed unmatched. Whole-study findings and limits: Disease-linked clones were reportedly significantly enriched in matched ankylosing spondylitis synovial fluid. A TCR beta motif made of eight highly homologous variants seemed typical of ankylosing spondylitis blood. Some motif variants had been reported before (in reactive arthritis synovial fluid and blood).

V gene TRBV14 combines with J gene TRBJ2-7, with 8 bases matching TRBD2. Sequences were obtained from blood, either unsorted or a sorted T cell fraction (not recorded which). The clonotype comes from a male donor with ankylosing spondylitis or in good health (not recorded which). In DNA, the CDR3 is TGTGCCAGCAGCCTACCGACTAGCGCCCGACACGAGCAGTACTTC. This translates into CASSLPTSARHEQYF.